Sequencing of this T cell receptor (beta chain) was carried out in a study of cytomegalovirus exposure and HLA in healthy donors. Study-level results: Usually a TCR sequence was rare, but some public TCRs were found in many donors.

On this clone: Its antigen is unknown.

The PCR used 60 Vbeta and 13 Jbeta primers. Measured with immunoSEQ multiplex PCR; TCRdb has only the in-frame clones, and not every one. Of 95,000 to 100,000 clones listed, about 81% are singletons. The source material was PBMCs. This receptor was identified in a man aged 50 to 59 in good health and CMV-seronegative.

This chain's CDR3 is CASMTGRRKGYTF. Written as DNA, the CDR3 is TGTGCCAGCATGACAGGGAGGAGGAAAGGCTACACCTTC. This rearrangement joins TRBV28 to TRBJ1-2, with 7 bases identical to TRBD1. This CDR3 has 13 amino acids. With 7 bases clipped from V and 8 bases from J, the junction kept 10 bases outside the gene matches. Germline V lookup: CDR1 MDHEN, CDR2 SYDVKM.